Listed below are T cell receptor beta chains from one sample, sequenced in a study of CD8 T cells in ankylosing spondylitis. TCRdb fed the 5' RACE reads into MiXCR, producing one record per CDR3 protein. The sample comprises about 130,000 distinct CDR3 sequences, roughly an eighth of which are singletons, and 2.5% to 3% rests with the top ten. The source material was blood, either unsorted or a sorted T cell fraction (not recorded which). The receptors were gathered from a female donor with ankylosing spondylitis or in good health (not recorded which). The CDR3 runs from the conserved cysteine through the conserved F or W. D genes are given only for firm matches. Clone size is given for some rows only: seen once, a few or many times, or a class if the clone is expanded.

few	.	TRBJ2-7	TRBV10-2	TGCGCCAGCAGCCACAGGGAGGGCTACGAGCAGTACTTC	CASSHREGYEQYF
many	TRBD1	TRBJ1-6	TRBV10-3	TGTGCCATCAAGGGACAGATTAATTCACCCCTCCACTTT	CAIKGQINSPLHF
many	.	TRBJ2-7	TRBV10-3	TGTGCCATCAGTGAGTCTGGCGGGGGCCACGAGCAGTACTTC	CAISESGGGHEQYF
many	TRBD1	TRBJ1-2	TRBV6-1	TGTGCCAGTCAGGGACAGGGTCCCCCGGCTAACTATGGCTACACCTTC	CASQGQGPPANYGYTF
.	.	TRBJ1-1	TRBV20-1	TGCAGTGCCCCCCGGGCACCCGAGGGAGCTTTCTTT	CSAPRAPEGAFF
many	TRBD2	TRBJ2-5	TRBV20-1	TGCAGTGCTATGGGGGTCGGGGGGGGCCGCAAGGAGACCCAGTACTTC	CSAMGVGGGRKETQYF
many	.	TRBJ2-1	TRBV24-1	TGTGCCACCAGTGATTTTTCCGAGTTCTACAATGAGCAGTTCTTC	CATSDFSEFYNEQFF
few	.	TRBJ2-3	TRBV20-1	TGCAGTGCTAGAGATCTTTCCGGGACTCCAACCCTCTCCCCGGGAGATACGCAGTATTTT	CSARDLSGTPTLSPGDTQYF
many	TRBD1	TRBJ1-4	TRBV5-6	TGTGCCAGCACCTTTACCGACAGGGCAAGCGAAAAACTGTTTTTT	CASTFTDRASEKLFF
.	.	TRBJ2-6	TRBV20-1	TGCAGTGCTCCACTAGCTGCTGGGGCCAACGTCCTGACTTTC	CSAPLAAGANVLTF
few	.	TRBJ2-7	TRBV5-1	TGCGCCAGCAGCTGGGGTTGGCGGGATTACGAGCAGTACTTC	CASSWGWRDYEQYF
many	.	TRBJ1-1	TRBV20-1	TGCAGTGCTACAGGACTGAACACTGAAGCTTTCTTT	CSATGLNTEAFF
.	.	TRBJ1-1	TRBV28	TGTGCCAGCAGTGACAGGTCCGATGAAGCTTTCTTT	CASSDRSDEAFF
few	.	TRBJ2-3	TRBV2	TGTGCCAGCAGTGAAGAGCGTCCGGTTACGGATACGCAGTATTTT	CASSEERPVTDTQYF
.	TRBD2	TRBJ2-1	TRBV7-3	TGTGCCAGCAGCCCAGGCCCAGCGGGGGCCGGGAATGAGCAGTTCTTC	CASSPGPAGAGNEQFF
many	TRBD1	TRBJ2-1	TRBV6-1	TGTGCCAGCAGTCCGGGACAGGGGCTCGTCAATGAGCAGTTCTTC	CASSPGQGLVNEQFF
few	.	TRBJ2-7	TRBV7-2	TGTGCCAGCAGCACCCGGGACCCGACCTACGAGCAGTACTTC	CASSTRDPTYEQYF
many	.	TRBJ1-1	TRBV5-5	TGTGCCAGCAGCTGGGCGGACCGAGGGGCTTTCTTT	CASSWADRGAFF
few	.	TRBJ2-1	TRBV7-9	TGTGCCAGCAGCTTAAGCGGACCGGGGGAAGGTGAGCAGTTCTTC	CASSLSGPGEGEQFF
many	TRBD1	TRBJ1-2	TRBV29-1	TGCAGCGTAGACACAACAGGGGGCGGTTACTATGGCTACACCTTC	CSVDTTGGGYYGYTF
.	.	TRBJ2-1	TRBV28	TGTGCCAGCAGCTATACTTATGGGGGGTTCGCTGAGCAGTTCTTC	CASSYTYGGFAEQFF
few	.	TRBJ2-1	TRBV12-3/TRBV12-4	TGTGCCAGCACCACCCACGGTAGCGGACGATACAATGAGCAGTTCTTC	CASTTHGSGRYNEQFF
many	.	TRBJ2-7	TRBV5-8	TGTGCCAGCAGCTTGGGGACCAAATCCTACGAGCAGTACTTC	CASSLGTKSYEQYF
many	.	TRBJ1-1	TRBV18	TGTGCCAGCTCTCTCCAGGTGAACACTGAAGCTTTCTTT	CASSLQVNTEAFF
.	TRBD2	TRBJ2-1	TRBV5-1	TGCGCCAGCAGCTTGGGGGTGACTAGCGGTTACAATGAGCAGTTCTTC	CASSLGVTSGYNEQFF
many	TRBD2	TRBJ2-1	TRBV12-3/TRBV12-4	TGTGCCAGCAGACCTAGCGGGGGGCCCTACAATGAGCAGTTCTTC	CASRPSGGPYNEQFF
many	.	TRBJ1-4	TRBV5-1	TGCGCCAGCAGCTTGTTCAGCCCTAATGAAAAACTGTTTTTT	CASSLFSPNEKLFF
few	TRBD2	TRBJ2-1	TRBV20-1	TGCAGTGCTAGATTTGGAGCGGGGGGCAATGAGCAGTTCTTC	CSARFGAGGNEQFF
few	.	TRBJ2-1	TRBV29-1	TGCAGCGCTGTCGATTCACCCTACAATGAGCAGTTCTTC	CSAVDSPYNEQFF
.	.	TRBJ2-1	TRBV5-1	TGCGCCAGCAGCTTTAGGACTACCTATCTTTCTCCTGAGCAGTTCTTC	CASSFRTTYLSPEQFF
many	.	TRBJ1-1	TRBV12-3/TRBV12-4	TGTGCCAGCAGGCGGGCGGGTTTGAACACTGAAGCTTTCTTT	CASRRAGLNTEAFF
many	.	TRBJ2-1	TRBV5-1	TGCGCCAGCAGCTTGTCTGATGAGCAGTTCTTC	CASSLSDEQFF
.	.	TRBJ1-1	TRBV5-1	TGCGCCAGCAGCTGGGGTGGCCTCGGGGCTGAAGCTTTCTTT	CASSWGGLGAEAFF
many	.	TRBJ2-3	TRBV28	TGTGCCAGCAGAATCACAGATACGCAGTATTTT	CASRITDTQYF
few	TRBD1	TRBJ2-1	TRBV7-6	TGTGCCAGCAGCTTACACGGGACAGGGGGCTATAATGAGCAGTTCTTC	CASSLHGTGGYNEQFF
.	TRBD1	TRBJ1-4	TRBV20-1	TGCAGTGCCCGGGACAGTACGATTTCTAATGAAAAACTGGTTTTT	CSARDSTISNEKLVF
.	TRBD2	TRBJ2-7	TRBV7-9	TGTGCCAGCAGCTTAGTGCTAGCGGGAGAAAACGAGCAGTACTTC	CASSLVLAGENEQYF
few	.	TRBJ1-5	TRBV19	TGTGCCAGTAGTACACGGCTGGGTAGCAATCAGCCCCAGCATTTT	CASSTRLGSNQPQHF
.	TRBD1	TRBJ1-1	TRBV5-1	TGCGCCAGCAGCCAGGGACAGCCGAACACTGAAGCTTTCTTT	CASSQGQPNTEAFF
.	.	TRBJ1-1	TRBV15	TGTGCCACCAGCCAAGGGGGGGGAACTGAAGCTTTCTTT	CATSQGGGTEAFF
once	.	TRBJ1-5	TRBV10-1	TGCGCCAGCAGTTCCTTAATCCGGGAAAAAGTCCCCAATCAGCCCCAGCATTTT	CASSSLIREKVPNQPQHF
few	.	TRBJ2-1	TRBV20-1	TGCAGTGCCTCTATGGTCGGACCAAGCTCCTACAATGAGCAGTTCTTC	CSASMVGPSSYNEQFF
.	TRBD1	TRBJ1-5	TRBV18	TGTGCCAGCTCAGGACAGGGCGATCAGCCCCAGCATTTT	CASSGQGDQPQHF
.	.	TRBJ2-1	TRBV12-3/TRBV12-4	TGTGCCAGCAGTTTAAATTCCGGGGGATACAATGAGCAGTTCTTC	CASSLNSGGYNEQFF
.	TRBD1	TRBJ2-7	TRBV2	TGTGCCAGCAGACCAGGACAGGCCTACTACGAGCAGTACTTC	CASRPGQAYYEQYF
many	TRBD2	TRBJ2-1	TRBV5-1	TGCGCCAGCAGCGAAACTAGCGGGAGGTTCCTTTGCTTC	CASSETSGRFLCF
many	.	TRBJ2-5	TRBV29-1	TGCAGCGTACGAAGTGGAGCGGAGACCCAGTACTTC	CSVRSGAETQYF
.	TRBD1	TRBJ1-6	TRBV6-1	TGTGCCAGCGCGGGCCTAGGTGGTGGGACAGGGGATTTTAATTCACCCCTCCACTTT	CASAGLGGGTGDFNSPLHF
many	TRBD2	TRBJ2-3	TRBV5-1	TGCGCCAGCAGCTTAGGCGGGGGGCCTGGCACAGATACGCAGTATTTT	CASSLGGGPGTDTQYF
.	TRBD1	TRBJ2-1	TRBV19	TGTGCCACCTACGGACAGGGCCGGACCAATGAGCAGTTCTTC	CATYGQGRTNEQFF
.	TRBD2	TRBJ2-2	TRBV27	TGTGCCAGCAGTTTACGACTAGCGGGGGGGCTGGGGGAGCTGTTTTTT	CASSLRLAGGLGELFF
many	.	TRBJ2-1	TRBV7-9	TGTGCCAGCAGCTCCGGACAGTACAATGAGCAGTTCTTC	CASSSGQYNEQFF
.	TRBD2	TRBJ2-2	TRBV18	TGTGCCAGCTCATCCATCGGGACTACGAACACCGGGGAGCTGTTTTTT	CASSSIGTTNTGELFF
many	TRBD1	TRBJ1-4	TRBV12-3/TRBV12-4	TGTGCCAGCAGTTTAGACAGGGGGCCAAAACTGTTTTTT	CASSLDRGPKLFF